This T cell receptor (beta chain) emerged from a study of blood T cell repertoires in COVID-19. Study overall: Some COVID-19 samples were acute and others convalescent; all came from the United States, Italy and Spain. Nucleic acid was either cDNA or gDNA, and it came from T cells, B-cell-depleted T cells, or PBMCs.

A remark on this clone: This same CDR3 is encoded by further DNA sequences in the sample.

The authors' processing: Reference gene primers were amplified, and this amplification served to estimate nucleated cell counts. Clones were sequenced by immunoSEQ multiplex PCR, and TCRdb holds only the in-frame ones, with some missing. V and J calls and clone size are those listed in that table; D and trimming were worked out from the DNA. Among 190,000 or so clones listed, roughly 78% were seen once. CDR1 and CDR2 (germline): SGHRS, YFSETQ. The J segment lost 5 bases and the V segment lost 4 bases, leaving 4 bases of the junction unmatched. The CDR3 has 15 residues. This chain joins TRBV5-1 and TRBJ2-2; 11 bases line up with TRBD2. Sequencing was done on a sample of peripheral blood. The sequence came from a woman of 80 years or more with active or convalescent COVID-19. This CDR3 is CASSPASGGTGELFF. Written as DNA, the CDR3 is TGCGCCAGCAGCCCTGCTAGCGGGGGGACCGGGGAGCTGTTTTTT.